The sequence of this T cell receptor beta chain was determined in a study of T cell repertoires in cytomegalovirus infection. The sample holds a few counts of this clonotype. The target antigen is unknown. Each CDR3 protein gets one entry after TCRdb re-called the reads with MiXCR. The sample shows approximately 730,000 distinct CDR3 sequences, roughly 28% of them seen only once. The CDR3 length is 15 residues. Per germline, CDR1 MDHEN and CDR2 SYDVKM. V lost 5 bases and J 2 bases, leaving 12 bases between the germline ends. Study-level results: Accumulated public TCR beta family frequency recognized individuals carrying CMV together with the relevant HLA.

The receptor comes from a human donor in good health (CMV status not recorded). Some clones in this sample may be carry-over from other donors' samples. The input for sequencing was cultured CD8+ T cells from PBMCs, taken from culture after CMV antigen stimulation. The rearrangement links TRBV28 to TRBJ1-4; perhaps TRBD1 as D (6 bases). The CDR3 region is CASSPHRETNEKLFF. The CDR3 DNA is TGTGCCAGCAGTCCCCACAGGGAGACTAATGAAAAACTGTTTTTT.